The 27 T cell receptor beta chains presented below share a single source sample, sequenced in a study of control samples from healthy donors and cancer patients (dated by TCRdb to between 2020 and 2021). Library preparation used the immunoSEQ multiplex PCR assay. TCRdb mirrors the immuneACCESS table, restricted to in-frame sequences. Some clones are absent from its copies; in checked studies, under half trace to an unresolved V gene, and the reason for the others is unknown. The sample has approximately 140,000 clones on record, approximately 90% of them singletons. The top ten constitute around 9% of the sample. Material: blood. Receptor source: a young woman in good health.

The chain uses TRBV3-1 (or the pseudogene TRBV3-2) and TRBJ1-5; possibly TRBD1 for D (6 bases). The V and J ends lost 1 base and 6 bases respectively, with 16 bases between them. Germline V gene sequence: CDR1 LGHDT, CDR2 YNNKEL (reference sequence). The CDR3 is made up of 16 amino acids. The CDR3 loop reads CASSQGLGGHSQPQHF. The CDR3 region has the DNA TGTGCCAGCAGCCAAGGTCTAGGGGGACATTCTCAGCCCCAGCATTTT.

V is TRBV29-1 and J is TRBJ2-7; 10 bases are shared with TRBD1. The V and J ends lost 3 bases and 4 bases, in that order; junction bases with no gene match: 3. This CDR3 has 13 amino acids. Germline V lookup: CDR1 SQVTM, CDR2 ANQGSEA. Here the CDR3 reads CSVEGQGMYEQYF. CDR3 in DNA: TGCAGCGTTGAGGGACAGGGGATGTACGAGCAGTACTTC.

V is TRBV14 and J is TRBJ2-7; D is possibly TRBD2 (5 bases). The V and J ends lost 3 bases and 4 bases respectively, with 10 bases between them. CDR1 is SGHDN, CDR2 FVKESK, per germline. CDR3 length: 13 amino acids. The CDR3 protein is CASSQWETYEQYF. CDR3 DNA: TGTGCCAGCAGCCAGTGGGAGACGTACGAGCAGTACTTC.

The chain employs TRBV25-1 and TRBJ2-3, with D perhaps given as TRBD1 or TRBD2 (6 bases each). The CDR3 has 14 amino acids. CDR1 is MGHDK, CDR2 SYGVNS, per germline. The germline V and J ends were trimmed by 4 bases and 5 bases, with 13 bases remaining between them. The CDR3 DNA is TGTGCCAGCAGTGTGGGGGGCCCCAGAGATACGCAGTATTTT. It codes for CASSVGGPRDTQYF.

The chain employs TRBV27 and TRBJ2-7, with D possibly called TRBD1 or TRBD2 (5 bases each). CDR1 MNHEY and CDR2 SMNVEV come from the germline V gene (reference sequence). V lost 3 bases and J 2 bases, leaving 11 bases between the germline ends. CDR3 length equals 14 residues. The CDR3 sequence: CASSFEGRAYEQYF. The DNA of the CDR3 is TGTGCCAGCAGTTTTGAGGGACGCGCCTACGAGCAGTACTTC.

The genes are TRBV5-6 and TRBJ2-7; D gene unclear. This CDR3 has 13 amino acids. V lost 2 bases and J lost 2, with 8 bases in between. Germline V gene lookup returns CDR1 SGHDT and CDR2 YYEEEE. DNA for the CDR3: TGTGCCAGCAGCTTAAGTACGGCCTACGAGCAGTACTTC. Translation gives CASSLSTAYEQYF.

The rearrangement joins TRBV29-1 to TRBJ2-3; 7 nucleotides line up with TRBD2. This CDR3 spans 14 amino acids. J lost 2 bases, V lost 4 bases, and 6 bases had no gene match. The germline CDR1 and CDR2 sequences are SQVTM and ANQGSEA. CDR3 sequence reads: CSVGGGLLTDTQYF. Here the CDR3 DNA reads TGCAGCGTTGGGGGGGGACTGCTCACAGATACGCAGTATTTT.

The gene calls are TRBV4-2 and TRBJ1-5; D is undetermined. Trimming pared 0 bases from V and 0 bases from J, leaving 6 bases between. The CDR3 spans 15 residues. Per germline, CDR1 LGHNA and CDR2 YNFKEQ. In DNA form, the CDR3 reads TGTGCCAGCAGCCAAGAGGATATTAGCAATCAGCCCCAGCATTTT. Translating gives CASSQEDISNQPQHF.

This clone was counted once. The chain combines TRBV19 with TRBJ2-7, with 9 positions matching TRBD1. In germline, CDR1 is LNHDA, CDR2 SQIVND (reference sequence). The CDR3 consists of 18 residues. Trimming removed 1 base from V and 2 bases from J; junction bases left unmatched: 12. The CDR3: CASSIVKTGTGKTYEQYF. In DNA form, the CDR3 reads TGTGCCAGTAGTATAGTGAAAACCGGGACAGGGAAGACCTACGAGCAGTACTTC.

Only one count was recorded for this clone. The genes are TRBV18 and TRBJ2-3; unclear D gene. Germline V gene lookup returns CDR1 KGHSH and CDR2 LQKENI. The CDR3 totals 11 residues. Deletions cut 3 bases from V and 2 bases from J, with 0 bases between. This chain's CDR3 is CASSPTDTQYF. The CDR3 DNA follows: TGTGCCAGCTCACCCACAGATACGCAGTATTTT. Supplemented by reference TRBV18 and TRBJ2-3, the full variable domain reads NAGVMQNPRHLVRRRGQEARLRCSPMKGHSHVYWYRQLPEEGLKFMVYLQKENIIDESGMPKERFSAEFPKEGPSILRIQQVVRGDSAAYFCASSPTDTQYFGPGTRLTVL.

The chain couples TRBV12-3 or TRBV12-4 to TRBJ1-1; D perhaps matches TRBD1 (5 bases). V dropped 6 bases and J dropped 5 bases, with 13 bases sitting between them. The CDR3 consists of 13 residues. In nucleotides, the CDR3 is TGTGCCAGCAGCCCGGGACTCCCTACTGAAGCTTTCTTT. It encodes CASSPGLPTEAFF.

The chain links TRBV25-1 to TRBJ2-3; 13 nucleotides line up with TRBD2. After removal of 4 bases from V and 0 bases from J, the junction contained 4 bases not matched to a gene. Germline CDR1 MGHDK, CDR2 SYGVNS. This CDR3 is built from 17 residues. The CDR3 DNA reads TGTGCCAGCAGTGCCGTGGGACTAGCGGGGAGCACAGATACGCAGTATTTT. Amino acid sequence: CASSAVGLAGSTDTQYF.

The rearrangement uses TRBV5-1 and TRBJ2-7; D not resolved. This CDR3 contains 17 residues. The germline V gene encodes CDR1 SGHRS and CDR2 YFSETQ. The germline V and J ends were trimmed by 4 bases and 6 bases, with 26 bases remaining between them. Written as DNA, the CDR3 is TGCGCCAGCAGCAGCGACCAGGTGTACTCCTGGGTCGGCGAGCAGTACTTC. This gives the protein CASSSDQVYSWVGEQYF.

The V gene is TRBV4-2, the J gene TRBJ1-1, with unresolved D. V lost 0 bases and J 10 bases, leaving 9 bases between the germline ends. CDR1 LGHNA and CDR2 YNFKEQ come from the germline V gene. The CDR3 loop spans 12 amino acids. CDR3 region: CASSQEEGRAFF. CDR3 sequence (DNA): TGTGCCAGCAGCCAAGAAGAAGGGAGAGCTTTCTTT.

The chain has TRBV7-2 and TRBJ1-4; 9 bases align to TRBD1. The V gene end was trimmed by 4 bases and the J gene end by 6 bases; junction bases not matched to a gene: 3. The germline gives CDR1 SGHTA, CDR2 FQGNSA. The CDR3 is 14 residues long. DNA for the CDR3: TGTGCCAGCAGCTCCGGGACAGGGTATGAAAAACTGTTTTTT. Its protein product is CASSSGTGYEKLFF.

The V and J genes are TRBV12-5 and TRBJ2-2; D call uncertain. V was shortened by 5 bases and J by 8 bases, with 15 bases between the two germline ends. The CDR3 totals 14 residues. Germline lookup yields CDR1 LGHNT and CDR2 FRNRAP. This CDR3 is CASGLDGPQGELFF. The DNA for the CDR3 is TGTGCTAGTGGTCTTGACGGGCCTCAGGGGGAGCTGTTTTTT.

This clone showed up just once. V and J are TRBV29-1 and TRBJ1-2; TRBD1 is a possible D gene (6 bases). CDR1 is SQVTM, CDR2 ANQGSEA, per germline. Trimming cost V 5 bases and J 0 bases, with 13 bases left between them. This CDR3 has 14 amino acids. The CDR3 coding sequence is TGCAGCGTTTTGGGGGGCCGAGCTAACTATGGCTACACCTTC. This gives the protein CSVLGGRANYGYTF.

This chain links TRBV6-2 or TRBV6-3 with TRBJ2-3; a weak D match, TRBD2 (6 bases). The length of the CDR3 is 17 residues. The V end was cut by 4 bases, the J end by 2 bases, with 19 bases between. Per germline, CDR1 MNHEY and CDR2 SVGEGT. DNA for the CDR3: TGTGCCAGCAGTTCCTCGGGAGAAGTCCTCCTCACAGATACGCAGTATTTT. Translation gives CASSSSGEVLLTDTQYF.

The V and J genes are TRBV18 and TRBJ2-7; 9 nucleotides agree with TRBD2. J gave up 5 bases and V 0 bases, and 5 bases lay outside the gene matches. The CDR3 totals 15 residues. From germline, CDR1 is KGHSH and CDR2 LQKENI. The CDR3 loop reads CASSPPASGNHEQYF. The CDR3 DNA reads as TGTGCCAGCTCACCACCGGCTAGCGGGAACCACGAGCAGTACTTC.

The chain has TRBV5-1 and TRBJ1-2, with TRBD1 as a possible D gene (5 bases). Per germline, CDR1 SGHRS and CDR2 YFSETQ. The CDR3 loop spans 13 amino acids. Deletions cut 0 bases from V and 8 bases from J, with 11 bases between. CDR3 residues: CASSLEAGSGYTF. The CDR3 region has the DNA TGCGCCAGCAGCTTGGAGGCAGGGAGCGGCTACACCTTC.

The chain carries TRBV28 and TRBJ1-5; the D gene is possibly TRBD1 (5 bases). V was clipped by 1 base and J by 5 bases, with 12 bases between them. Germline CDR1 is MDHEN and CDR2 is SYDVKM. This CDR3 contains 15 residues. This chain's CDR3 is CASSLSARVYQPQHF. CDR3 nucleotide sequence: TGTGCCAGCAGTTTATCGGCCAGGGTCTATCAGCCCCAGCATTTT.

This clone was picked up one time. The chain carries TRBV6-5 and TRBJ2-2; 8 positions agree with TRBD2. Germline V lookup: CDR1 MNHEY, CDR2 SVGAGI. After removal of 0 bases from V and 4 bases from J, the junction contained 4 bases not matched to a gene. The CDR3 is 16 amino acids. The CDR3 here is CASSYSGTRATGELFF. The DNA of the CDR3 is TGTGCCAGCAGTTACTCAGGGACTAGGGCCACCGGGGAGCTGTTTTTT.

This chain's CDR3 is CATSGAGSYEQYF. CDR3 coding DNA: TGTGCCACCAGTGGGGCTGGCTCCTACGAGCAGTACTTC. This rearrangement joins TRBV24-1 to TRBJ2-7; no clear D gene. The V end lost 5 bases, the J end lost 0 bases, and 7 bases lay between the germline ends. This CDR3 is built from 13 residues. Germline values: CDR1 KGHDR, CDR2 SFDVKD.

The V and J genes are TRBV30 and TRBJ1-6, with 9 nucleotides matching TRBD1. The V and J ends lost 5 bases and 2 bases, in that order; junction bases with no gene match: 10. Germline V gives CDR1 GTSNPN, CDR2 SVGIG (reference sequence). The CDR3 totals 17 residues. In nucleotides, the CDR3 is TGTGCCTGGCAAAAACAGGGGGCGCAGGCCTATAATTCACCCCTCCACTTT. Its translation is CAWQKQGAQAYNSPLHF.

This clone was found a few times. V is TRBV9 and J is TRBJ2-1, with 9 bases fitting TRBD2. Germline values: CDR1 SGDLS, CDR2 YYNGEE. The trim removed 3 bases at V and 6 bases at J, leaving 7 bases unmatched. The CDR3 is made up of 15 amino acids. Written as DNA, the CDR3 is TGTGCCAGCAGCGCCTCTAGCGGGGCTCTCAATGAGCAGTTCTTC. It is translated as CASSASSGALNEQFF.

This chain links TRBV3-1 (or the pseudogene TRBV3-2) with TRBJ1-6; 9 nucleotides agree with TRBD1. Germline CDR1 reads LGHDT; CDR2 reads YNNKEL (reference sequence). The CDR3 runs to 14 residues. J gave up 7 bases and V 8 bases, and 6 bases lay outside the gene matches. The CDR3 region is CASWNGQGNSPLHF. CDR3 nucleotide sequence: TGTGCCAGCTGGAACGGACAGGGGAATTCACCCCTCCACTTT.

This chain joins TRBV6-5 and TRBJ2-3; D not certain. Trimming took off 6 bases at V and 4 bases at J, with 11 bases between the two ends. The length of the CDR3 is 13 residues. CDR1 and CDR2 from the germline V gene are MNHEY and SVGAGI. CDR3 bases: TGTGCCAGCAGACCCCAGGTTGCAGATACGCAGTATTTT. It codes for CASRPQVADTQYF.